This is a list of T cell receptor beta chains from one sample in a study of blood T cell repertoires in COVID-19. Sequencing used immunoSEQ multiplex PCR; TCRdb keeps in-frame clones, though not all of them. Of around 280,000 clones listed, roughly 90% were seen once; the top ten hold less than 2%. The sequencing input was PBMCs or T cells enriched from blood (not recorded which). These receptor sequences come from a woman between 40 and 50 years old who had recovered from COVID-19. The CDR3 runs from the conserved cysteine through the conserved F or W. D genes are given only for firm matches. Only some rows state a clone size, as once, few, many or a class for expanded clones.

TRBD1	-	TRBJ1-2	TRBV5-1	TGCGCCAGCAGCTTGTTGGACAGGGGGCTTCATGGCTACACCTTC	CASSLLDRGLHGYTF
-	-	TRBJ1-1	TRBV4-1	TGCGCCAGCAGCCCTCGCACAGGGTTCGCTGAAGCTTTCTTT	CASSPRTGFAEAFF
-	-	TRBJ1-6	TRBV5-1	TGCGCCAGCAGCTTGAACCAGGGGAGTTCACCCCTCCACTTT	CASSLNQGSSPLHF
-	-	TRBJ1-1	TRBV5-8	TGTGCCAGCAGCTTGAATCTTTACAGGGTCACTGAAGCTTTCTTT	CASSLNLYRVTEAFF
-	once	TRBJ2-5	TRBV5-1	TGCGCCAGCAGCTTGGTCGGGCAGGGCGGAGAGACCCAGTACTTC	CASSLVGQGGETQYF
TRBD1	-	TRBJ2-1	TRBV30	TGTGCCTGGCAGGGGGCCGGCGTGCAGTTCTTC	CAWQGAGVQFF
-	-	TRBJ2-3	TRBV4-1	TGCGCCAGCAGCCTTAGCGTGCCTAGCACAGATACGCAGTATTTT	CASSLSVPSTDTQYF
-	many	TRBJ1-3	TRBV4-1	TGCGCCACCGCGGGGGACGGTTTTTTTACTGGAAACACCATATATTTT	CATAGDGFFTGNTIYF
-	-	TRBJ2-3	TRBV5-1	TGCGCCAGCAGCTTGGATAAGAGACAGGGCACAGATACGCAGTATTTT	CASSLDKRQGTDTQYF
TRBD2	-	TRBJ2-1	TRBV11-2	TGTGCCAGCAGCGAGACTAGCGGGGTTCCGAATGAGCAGTTCTTC	CASSETSGVPNEQFF
-	-	TRBJ1-4	TRBV27	TGTGCCAGCACGCATTCACAGGATAGTGAAAAACTGTTTTTT	CASTHSQDSEKLFF
TRBD1	few	TRBJ1-2	TRBV13	TGTGCCAGCAGCTATGGGACAGGGGATGGCTACACCTTC	CASSYGTGDGYTF
-	-	TRBJ1-1	TRBV29-1	TGCAGCGTTGGTGGGAGGAACACTGAAGCTTTCTTT	CSVGGRNTEAFF
TRBD1	-	TRBJ1-1	TRBV2	TGTGCCAGCAGTAAGGACAGGGGCAGCGGAAAAGCTTTCTTT	CASSKDRGSGKAFF
TRBD2	-	TRBJ2-1	TRBV3-1/TRBV3-2	TGTGCCAGCAGCCAAGATATAGCGGGGGGCGATTACAATGAGCAGTTCTTC	CASSQDIAGGDYNEQFF
TRBD2	-	TRBJ2-1	TRBV6-2/TRBV6-3	TGTGCCAGCAGCGACCTAGCGGGGGTGAACAATGAGCAGTTCTTC	CASSDLAGVNNEQFF
-	-	TRBJ1-3	TRBV30	TGTGCCTGGAGTGTCCAGAGGGCATCTGGAAACACCATATATTTT	CAWSVQRASGNTIYF